This entry describes one T cell receptor (beta chain). What it recognizes is unknown. The sample belongs to a study of shared clonotypes between healthy human individuals. V lost 4 bases and J 2 bases, leaving 18 bases between the germline ends. Germline CDR1 is SGDLS and CDR2 is YYNGEE. CDR3 length: 16 amino acids. The protocol was immunoSEQ multiplex PCR, while the TCRdb copy is restricted to in-frame clones and leaves out a portion. The sample consists of about 510,000 clones, about 96% of them appearing once. Overall study results and limits: A generally larger estimated richness was seen in naive subsets than in memory subsets. For sorted subsets, rarefaction showed incomplete sequencing despite large depth. Sharing across several donors was seen in around 5.1% of naive CD4 clonotypes.

The rearrangement joins TRBV9 to TRBJ1-1, with D perhaps matching TRBD1 (6 bases). This clonotype was sampled from a woman aged 25 to 39 in good health. Sequencing was performed on naive CD4+ T cells sorted from blood. Subset meaning: CD45RA+ positively selected. CDR3 sequence reads: CASSPSRDTSNTEAFF. For the CDR3, the DNA is TGTGCCAGCAGCCCAAGCCGGGACACATCCAACACTGAAGCTTTCTTT.